The source of this T cell receptor (beta chain) is a study of blood T cell repertoires in COVID-19. Study-wide background: Samples of COVID-19 (acute and convalescent) were obtained from the United States, Italy and Spain.

How the authors handled the data: Estimated nucleated cell counts came from reference gene primer amplification. TCRdb's table, derived via immunoSEQ multiplex PCR, lists solely in-frame clones and lacks some. V and J calls and clone size come straight from that table; D and trimming were deduced from the DNA. The profile shows roughly 11,000 clones, around nine tenths of them singletons. The V gene's germline CDR1 is SGHTA and CDR2 FQGNSA. This CDR3 has 11 amino acids. V was pared by 5 bases and J by 8 bases, with 9 bases between. V is TRBV7-2 and J is TRBJ1-2; maybe TRBD1 (6 bases). The sequenced sample was peripheral blood. This receptor was obtained from a woman in her sixties or seventies with active COVID-19. The CDR3 region has the DNA TGTGCCAGCAGCCGTACAGGGGGCTACACCTTC. Its translation: CASSRTGGYTF. Using reference TRBV7-2 and TRBJ1-2 for the parts outside the CDR3, the full variable domain is GAGVSQSPSNKVTEKGKDVELRCDPISGHTALYWYRQSLGQGLEFLIYFQGNSAPDKSGLPSDRFSAERTGGSVSTLTIQRTQQEDSAVYLCASSRTGGYTFGSGTRLTVV.